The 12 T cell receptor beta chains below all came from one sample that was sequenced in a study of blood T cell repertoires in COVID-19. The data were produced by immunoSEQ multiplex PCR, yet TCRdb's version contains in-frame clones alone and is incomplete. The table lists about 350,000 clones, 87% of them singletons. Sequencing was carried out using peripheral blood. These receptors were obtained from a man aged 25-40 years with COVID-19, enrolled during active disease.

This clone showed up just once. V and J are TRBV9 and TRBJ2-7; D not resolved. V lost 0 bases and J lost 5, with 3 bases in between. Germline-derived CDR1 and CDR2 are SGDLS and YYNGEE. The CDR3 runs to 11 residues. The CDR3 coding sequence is TGTGCCAGCAGCGTAGGCGACGAGCAGTACTTC. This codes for CASSVGDEQYF.

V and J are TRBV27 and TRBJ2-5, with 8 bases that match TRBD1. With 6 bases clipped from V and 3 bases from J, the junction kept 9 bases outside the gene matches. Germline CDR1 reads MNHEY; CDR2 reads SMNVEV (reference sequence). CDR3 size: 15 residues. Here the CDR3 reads CASRGTGFKKETQYF. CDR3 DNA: TGTGCCAGCAGGGGGACAGGATTTAAAAAAGAGACCCAGTACTTC.

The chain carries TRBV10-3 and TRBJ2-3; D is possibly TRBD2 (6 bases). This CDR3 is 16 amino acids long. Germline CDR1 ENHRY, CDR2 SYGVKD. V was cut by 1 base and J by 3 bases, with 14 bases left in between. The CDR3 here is CAISEWGGTNTDTQYF. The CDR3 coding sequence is TGTGCCATCAGTGAGTGGGGCGGGACGAATACAGATACGCAGTATTTT.

The CDR3 DNA sequence: TGCGCCAGCAGCTTGGAAGGACAGTCTTACTCTGGAAACACCATATATTTT. Translation: CASSLEGQSYSGNTIYF. The chain has TRBV5-1 and TRBJ1-3; D perhaps matches TRBD1 (6 bases). Trimming took 0 bases from V and 0 from J, leaving 13 bases between them. This CDR3 comprises 17 residues. The germline V gene has CDR1 SGHRS and CDR2 YFSETQ.

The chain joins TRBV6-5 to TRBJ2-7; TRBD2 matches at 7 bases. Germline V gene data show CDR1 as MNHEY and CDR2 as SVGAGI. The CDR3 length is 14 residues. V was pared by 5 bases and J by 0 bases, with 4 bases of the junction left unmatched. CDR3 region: CASSLSGGSYEQYF. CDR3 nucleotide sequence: TGTGCCAGCAGTCTGTCGGGGGGCTCCTACGAGCAGTACTTC.

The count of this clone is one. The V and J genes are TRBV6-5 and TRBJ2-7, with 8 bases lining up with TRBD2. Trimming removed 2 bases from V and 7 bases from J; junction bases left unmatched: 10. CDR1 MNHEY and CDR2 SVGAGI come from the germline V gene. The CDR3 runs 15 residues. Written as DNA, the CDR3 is TGTGCCAGCAGTTACGTTTCGGGGGGGCCGTCGGAGCAGTACTTC. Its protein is CASSYVSGGPSEQYF.

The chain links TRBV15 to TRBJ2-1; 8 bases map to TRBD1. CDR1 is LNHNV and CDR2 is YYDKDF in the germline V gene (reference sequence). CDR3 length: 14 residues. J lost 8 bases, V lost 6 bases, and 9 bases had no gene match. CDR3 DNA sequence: TGTGCCACCAGTTCAGGACAGGGAGTTGATGAGCAGTTCTTC. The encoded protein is CATSSGQGVDEQFF.

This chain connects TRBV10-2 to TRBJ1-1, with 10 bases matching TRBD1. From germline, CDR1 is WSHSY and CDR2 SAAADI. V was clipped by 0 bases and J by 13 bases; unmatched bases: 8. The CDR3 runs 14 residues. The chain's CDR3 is CASSESKDRGPDFF. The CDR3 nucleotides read TGCGCCAGCAGTGAGTCGAAAGACAGGGGGCCGGATTTCTTT.

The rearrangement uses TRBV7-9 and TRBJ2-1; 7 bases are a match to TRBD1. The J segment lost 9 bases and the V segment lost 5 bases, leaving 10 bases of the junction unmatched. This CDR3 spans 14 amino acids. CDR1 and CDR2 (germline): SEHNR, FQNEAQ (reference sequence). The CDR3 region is CASSLRDSGGEQFF. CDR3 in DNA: TGTGCCAGCAGCCTTCGGGACAGTGGGGGTGAGCAGTTCTTC.

The CDR3 spells CASSQGNGNTEAFF. CDR3 DNA: TGCGCCAGCAGCCAAGGTAACGGGAACACTGAAGCTTTCTTT. The chain joins TRBV4-1 to TRBJ1-1; D is unresolved. CDR3 size: 14 residues. Trimming left V 1 base short and J 1 base short, with 7 bases between. Germline V gene sequence: CDR1 MGHRA, CDR2 YSYEKL.

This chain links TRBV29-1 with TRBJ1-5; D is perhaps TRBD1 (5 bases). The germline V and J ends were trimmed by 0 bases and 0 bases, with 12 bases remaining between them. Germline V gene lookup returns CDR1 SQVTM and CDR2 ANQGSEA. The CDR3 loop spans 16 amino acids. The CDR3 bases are TGCAGCGTTGAAGAGGTTGGGGCAGGTAGCAATCAGCCCCAGCATTTT. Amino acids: CSVEEVGAGSNQPQHF.

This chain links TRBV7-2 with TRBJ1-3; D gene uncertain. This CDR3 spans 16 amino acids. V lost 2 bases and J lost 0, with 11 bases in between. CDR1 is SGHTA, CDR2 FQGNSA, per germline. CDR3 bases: TGTGCCAGCAGCTTAATCTTCACTGACTCTGGAAACACCATATATTTT. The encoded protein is CASSLIFTDSGNTIYF.